Listed below are T cell receptor beta chains from one sample, sequenced in a study of T cell responses to AZD1222 COVID-19 vaccine. Assay: immunoSEQ multiplex PCR; the TCRdb copy retains only in-frame clones and omits some. The sample has some 120,000 clones, roughly nine tenths seen once. Sequenced material: peripheral blood, taken on day 0 of AZD1222 vaccination. These receptors all stem from an adult in good health. The CDR3 runs from the conserved cysteine through the conserved F or W.

TRBV27,TRBJ2-7,CASSTSLGRAEQYF
TRBV6-5,TRBJ2-2,CASRQGRTGELFF
TRBV4-3,TRBJ2-2,CASSQVLGGNTGELFF
TRBV27,TRBJ2-3,CASSNTDTQYF
TRBV2,TRBJ2-5,CASSELYEGGQETQYF
TRBV19,TRBJ1-5,CASKPGQPNQPQHF
TRBV7-9,TRBJ2-7,CASSQRLAATYEQYF
TRBV2,TRBJ2-3,CASRSNPGQGTDTQYF
TRBV30,TRBJ2-3,CAWSGTSGTDTQYF
TRBV2,TRBJ2-3,CASSGDRSADTQYF
TRBV5-1,TRBJ2-5,CASSFTPASAQETQYF
TRBV4-2,TRBJ1-2,CASSRGTQSNTYGYTF
TRBV25-1,TRBJ1-2,CASSLRGF
TRBV19,TRBJ1-5,CASSSDGSNQPQHF
TRBV5-1,TRBJ1-1,CASSFGTDEAFF
TRBV19,TRBJ2-7,CASSTIAGGKYEQYF
TRBV6-5,TRBJ2-7,CASNPAGGPYEQYF
TRBV2,TRBJ2-7,CASSEAAGTYEQYF
TRBV19,TRBJ2-1,CASNPGGGDNEQFF
TRBV19,TRBJ1-5,CASSILDGSYSNQPQHF
TRBV29-1,TRBJ1-2,CSVGSGSYGYTF
TRBV6-5,TRBJ2-2,CASSYSDSYTGELFF
TRBV7-2,TRBJ2-3,CASSGDSGGTDTQYF
TRBV7-6,TRBJ2-2,CASSRPRGSGELFF
TRBV6-2/TRBV6-3,TRBJ2-1,CASSYRWGRDDEQFF
TRBV18,TRBJ2-1,CASSPPNSANNEQFF
TRBV19,TRBJ1-2,CASRDGRLDGYTF
TRBV9,TRBJ1-2,CASSPRGGSYGYTF
TRBV4-1,TRBJ2-7,CASSQGREQYF
TRBV7-2,TRBJ1-2,CASSADRRYGYTF
TRBV18,TRBJ1-5,CASSPGVINQPQHF
TRBV7-9,TRBJ1-2,CASSGTGVGYTF
TRBV5-4,TRBJ2-1,CASSLAASGRQVYEQFF
TRBV18,TRBJ2-7,CASSPGGHYEQYF